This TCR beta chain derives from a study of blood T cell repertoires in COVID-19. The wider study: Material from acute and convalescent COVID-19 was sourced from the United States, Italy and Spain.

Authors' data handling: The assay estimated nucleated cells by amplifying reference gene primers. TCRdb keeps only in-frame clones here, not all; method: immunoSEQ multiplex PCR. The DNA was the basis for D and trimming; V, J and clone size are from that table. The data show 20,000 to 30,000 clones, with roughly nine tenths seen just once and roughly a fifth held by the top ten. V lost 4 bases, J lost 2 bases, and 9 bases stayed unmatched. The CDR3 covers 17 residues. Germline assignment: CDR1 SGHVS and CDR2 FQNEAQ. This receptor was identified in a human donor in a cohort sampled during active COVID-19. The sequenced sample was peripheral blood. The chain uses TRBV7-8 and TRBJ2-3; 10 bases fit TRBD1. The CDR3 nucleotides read TGTGCCAGCAGCTACTACTGGACAGGGGGGAACACAGATACGCAGTATTTT. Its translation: CASSYYWTGGNTDTQYF.